The 25 T cell receptor beta chains given below trace back to one sample, sequenced in a study of regulatory T cells in long-lasting Graves disease. The time point: persistent/refractory GD, antithyroid drugs over 5 years with positive TRAb. Making the TCR library involved RNA that had been extracted from PBMCs. Investigators prepared the TCR beta libraries by applying iRepertoire HTBI primers and Arm-PCR of CDR3 regions. TCRdb re-derived calls from the multiplex PCR reads in MiXCR, one entry per CDR3 protein. The sample records about 340,000 distinct CDR3 sequences, around 19% being singletons. Sample: peripheral blood mononuclear cells (PBMCs), taken when the disease was refractory, from a patient treated with antithyroid drugs. These receptors all come from a female donor with Graves disease.

The gene calls are TRBV7-9 and TRBJ1-5; perhaps TRBD1 as D (6 bases). This CDR3 contains 15 residues. The V end was cut by 8 bases, the J end by 4 bases, with 18 bases between. The germline V gene has CDR1 SEHNR and CDR2 FQNEAQ (reference sequence). For the CDR3, the DNA is TGTGCCAGCGGCCTTGGTCGGGGGCGGAATCAGCCCCAGCATTTT. Translating gives CASGLGRGRNQPQHF.

This sequence joins TRBV4-3 and TRBJ2-2, with TRBD1 matching 7 bases. The CDR3 runs 14 residues. CDR1 LGHNA and CDR2 YSLEER come from the germline V gene. After removal of 3 bases from V and 3 bases from J, the junction contained 1 base not matched to a gene. CDR3 nucleotides: TGCGCCAGCAGCCAGACAGGGTACACCGGGGAGCTGTTTTTT. Protein sequence: CASSQTGYTGELFF.

This clonotype was picked up many times. The chain is built from TRBV5-1 and TRBJ1-2; 12 nucleotides match TRBD1. Losses at the gene ends were 3 bases for V and 6 bases for J; bases not matched to a gene: 6. The CDR3 covers 15 residues. The germline CDR1 and CDR2 sequences are SGHRS and YFSETQ. In DNA form, the CDR3 reads TGCGCCAGCAGCTGGGAGGGACAGGGGGCGCATGGCTACACCTTC. It is translated as CASSWEGQGAHGYTF. Complete variable domain (other parts from reference TRBV5-1 and TRBJ1-2): KAGVTQTPRYLIKTRGQQVTLSCSPISGHRSVSWYQQTPGQGLQFLFEYFSETQRNKGNFPGRFSGRQFSNSRSEMNVSTLELGDSALYLCASSWEGQGAHGYTFGSGTRLTVV.

The chain combines TRBV7-9 with TRBJ2-5, with 13 bases that match TRBD2. Germline V CDR1 and CDR2: SEHNR, FQNEAQ (reference sequence). This CDR3 region has 16 residues. V shed 5 bases, J shed 4 bases, and the junction held 7 bases outside the gene matches. DNA for the CDR3: TGTGCCAGCAGCCCAGGACGGACTAGCGGGAGAGAGACCCAGTACTTC. It specifies CASSPGRTSGRETQYF.

The sample holds a few counts of this clonotype. The chain employs TRBV9 and TRBJ1-1; D is unclear. The germline V and J ends were trimmed by 6 bases and 1 base, with 13 bases remaining between them. Germline-derived CDR1 and CDR2 are SGDLS and YYNGEE. This CDR3 has 14 residues. As DNA, the CDR3 is TGTGCCAGCACCCCGAGAGGGCAGAACACTGAAGCTTTCTTT. Translating gives CASTPRGQNTEAFF. The complete variable domain, with remaining parts taken from reference TRBV9 and TRBJ1-1, reads DSGVTQTPKHLITATGQRVTLRCSPRSGDLSVYWYQQSLDQGLQFLIQYYNGEERAKGNILERFSAQQFPDLHSELNLSSLELGDSALYFCASTPRGQNTEAFFGQGTRLTVV.

J is TRBJ1-1 and V is TRBV4-3; possibly TRBD1 for D (5 bases). Germline V gene sequence: CDR1 LGHNA, CDR2 YSLEER. V was trimmed by 0 bases and J by 4 bases, leaving 12 bases between them. The CDR3 loop spans 15 amino acids. The CDR3: CASSQEGREGTEAFF. CDR3 DNA: TGCGCCAGCAGCCAAGAAGGCAGGGAAGGCACTGAAGCTTTCTTT.

The rearrangement links TRBV25-1 to TRBJ2-1; D gene unclear. Germline V gene lookup returns CDR1 MGHDK and CDR2 SYGVNS. The CDR3 has 12 residues. The V and J ends lost 1 base and 4 bases respectively, with 2 bases between them. CDR3 sequence reads: CASSESYNEQFF. For the CDR3, the DNA is TGTGCCAGCAGTGAATCATACAATGAGCAGTTCTTC. The full variable domain, its missing parts supplied by reference TRBV25-1 and TRBJ2-1, is EADIYQTPRYLVIGTGKKITLECSQTMGHDKMYWYQQDPGMELHLIHYSYGVNSTEKGDLSSESTVSRIRTEHFPLTLESARPSHTSQYLCASSESYNEQFFGPGTRLTVL.

At least ten counts were recorded for this clonotype. The chain combines TRBV27 with TRBJ2-5; TRBD2 might be the D (6 bases). Trimming shortened V by 3 bases and J by 4 bases, and 15 bases separated the two germline ends. Germline V lookup: CDR1 MNHEY, CDR2 SMNVEV (reference sequence). The CDR3 length is 15 residues. CDR3: CASSFAGRVSETQYF. Written as DNA, the CDR3 is TGTGCCAGCAGTTTTGCGGGAAGGGTGTCAGAGACCCAGTACTTC.

About this clonotype itself: This may come from a read error, since a much larger clone is one base off. The genes are TRBV11-2 and TRBJ2-7, with TRBD2 matching 8 bases. Germline trimming cut 1 base from V and 7 bases from J; bases unmatched to any gene: 15. The CDR3 has 17 residues. Looked up from germline, CDR1 is SGHAT and CDR2 is FQNNGV. CDR3 nucleotides: TGTGCCAGCAGCTTAGGGAGGGCGGCTAGCGGGTTTGTGGAGCAGTACTTC. Its translation: CASSLGRAASGFVEQYF. The entire variable domain, with the rest obtained from reference TRBV11-2 and TRBJ2-7, is as follows: EAGVAQSPRYKIIEKRQSVAFWCNPISGHATLYWYQQILGQGPKLLIQFQNNGVVDDSQLPKDRFSAERLKGVDSTLKIQPAKLEDSAVYLCASSLGRAASGFVEQYFGPGTRLTVT.

This clonotype was seen many times. The genes are TRBV20-1 and TRBJ2-5; 7 bases line up with TRBD1. CDR1 is DFQATT, CDR2 SNEGSKA, per germline (reference sequence). This CDR3 is built from 11 residues. Unmatched junction bases numbered 1, after V lost 6 bases and J lost 3 bases. Here the CDR3 reads CSADREETQYF. The CDR3 DNA reads as TGCAGTGCAGACAGGGAAGAGACCCAGTACTTC.

The CDR3 coding sequence is TGTGCCAGCAGTGAAGTCGGAGGCTACACCTTC. It is translated as CASSEVGGYTF. This chain joins TRBV6-1 and TRBJ1-2; no clear D gene. The CDR3 loop spans 11 amino acids. Germline V CDR1 and CDR2: MNHNS, SASEGT. Trimming removed 1 base from V and 8 bases from J, with 5 bases in between.

This clonotype has at least ten counts. V usage is TRBV28 and J usage is TRBJ1-5, with D unclear. Germline V gene data show CDR1 as MDHEN and CDR2 as SYDVKM. The CDR3 is made up of 15 amino acids. As DNA, the CDR3 is TGTGCTCGCTTTAAGTACAGACTTAGCAATCAGCCCCAGCATTTT. Its translation: CARFKYRLSNQPQHF.

The chain couples TRBV5-4 to TRBJ1-4; unclear D gene. The CDR3 consists of 15 residues. The V end lost 4 bases, the J end lost 1 base, and 11 bases lay between the germline ends. The germline gives CDR1 SGHNT, CDR2 YYREEE (reference sequence). CDR3 nucleotide sequence: TGTGCCAGCAGCGAACGGGGAAAAACTAATGAAAAACTGTTTTTT. Encoded protein: CASSERGKTNEKLFF.

About this clonotype: One end of the junction is discordant with germline, which a read error may explain. The chain recombines TRBV5-1 with TRBJ2-5; 7 nucleotides line up with TRBD2. The CDR3 is 16 amino acids. Germline CDR1 is SGHRS and CDR2 is YFSETQ. CDR3 in amino acids: CASSAEGGVGGETQYF. In DNA form, the CDR3 reads TGTGCCAGCAGCGCCGAGGGAGGGGTTGGAGGGGAGACCCAGTACTTC.

This clonotype was seen repeatedly, ten times or more. CDR3 sequence: CASSSVLGTDQYF. CDR3 nucleotide sequence: TGTGCCAGCAGCTCTGTACTTGGGACGGATCAGTACTTC. This chain links TRBV5-5 with TRBJ2-4, with D perhaps being TRBD1 or TRBD2 (5 bases each). Looked up from germline, CDR1 is SGHKS and CDR2 is YYEKEE (reference sequence). V was trimmed by 3 bases and J by 12 bases, leaving 16 bases between them. This CDR3 contains 13 residues.

This clonotype was detected many times. This chain links TRBV12-3 or TRBV12-4 with TRBJ1-2; D not certain. The length of the CDR3 is 13 residues. V lost 7 bases, J lost 2 bases, and 11 bases lay in between. The CDR3 nucleotides read TGTGCCAGCACCCACTCAGCCAACTATGGCTACACCTTC. It is translated as CASTHSANYGYTF.

V is TRBV7-6 and J is TRBJ1-4; D possibly corresponds to TRBD1 (5 bases). In germline, CDR1 is SGHVS, CDR2 FNYEAQ. The CDR3 totals 12 residues. V gave up 5 bases and J gave up 7 bases, with 8 bases separating them. The CDR3 DNA sequence: TGTGCCAGCAGCCGGGACGGTGAAAAACTGTTTTTT. This gives the protein CASSRDGEKLFF.

The sample holds many counts of this clonotype. CDR3 in DNA: TGTGCCAGTTCCCTTATTCGAGCGGGGGGAGCAGAGACCCAGTACTTC. Amino acid sequence: CASSLIRAGGAETQYF. This rearrangement joins TRBV7-8 to TRBJ2-5; 9 nucleotides match TRBD2. After removal of 9 bases from V and 4 bases from J, the junction contained 15 bases not matched to a gene. This CDR3 is 16 amino acids long. Germline CDR1 and CDR2: SGHVS and FQNEAQ. Looking up the rest from reference TRBV7-8 and TRBJ2-5 gives the full variable domain: GAGVSQSPRYKVAKRGQDVALRCDPISGHVSLFWYQQALGQGPEFLTYFQNEAQLDKSGLPSDRFFAERPEGSVSTLKIQRTQQEDSAVYLCASSLIRAGGAETQYFGPGTRLLVL.

This clonotype was picked up many times. The rearrangement uses TRBV6-2 or TRBV6-3 and TRBJ1-1; 7 bases map to TRBD1. J lost 5 bases, V lost 2 bases, and 5 bases had no gene match. This CDR3 is built from 14 residues. CDR1 MNHEY and CDR2 SVGEGT come from the germline V gene. CDR3 in DNA: TGTGCCAGCAGTTACCGGGCAGGGGGTACTGAAGCTTTCTTT. Translation: CASSYRAGGTEAFF.

This clonotype showed up just a few times. The chain couples TRBV20-1 to TRBJ2-6, with D perhaps matching TRBD1 (5 bases). V shed 3 bases and J shed 4 bases, with 10 bases lying between them. The CDR3 has 14 amino acids. The germline V gene encodes CDR1 DFQATT and CDR2 SNEGSKA (reference sequence). The CDR3 protein is CSASSGAGANVLTF. DNA of the CDR3: TGCAGTGCTAGTTCTGGGGCCGGGGCCAACGTCCTGACTTTC.

The chain is built from TRBV6-5 and TRBJ1-2; TRBD1 is a possible D gene (5 bases). The CDR3 has 16 residues. CDR1 is MNHEY and CDR2 is SVGAGI in the germline V gene. With 0 bases removed from V and 4 bases from J, the gap between germline ends came to 15 bases. CDR3 loop: CASSYSSPSGGYGYTF. CDR3 in DNA: TGTGCCAGCAGTTACTCGTCCCCTTCGGGGGGCTATGGCTACACCTTC.

This clonotype has a handful of counts. The chain couples TRBV7-8 to TRBJ2-7; 11 nucleotides line up with TRBD2. CDR1 is SGHVS and CDR2 is FQNEAQ in the germline V gene. J was trimmed by 5 bases and V by 0 bases; bases with no gene match: 6. CDR3 length equals 16 residues. The CDR3 DNA reads TGTGCCAGCAGCTTAGCTAGGGGTAGCGGGAGGGACGAGCAGTACTTC. Translating it yields CASSLARGSGRDEQYF.

The chain employs TRBV4-1 and TRBJ1-5, with D possibly being TRBD1 (5 bases). Germline assignment: CDR1 MGHRA and CDR2 YSYEKL. Trimming pared 1 base from V and 2 bases from J, leaving 12 bases between. The CDR3 is made up of 16 amino acids. The CDR3 nucleotides are TGCGCCAGCAGCCAAGGGACCGGGGGTGGCAATCAGCCCCAGCATTTT. It codes for CASSQGTGGGNQPQHF.

This clonotype has a handful of counts. J is TRBJ1-5 and V is TRBV19; 10 bases match TRBD1. Germline CDR1 is LNHDA and CDR2 is SQIVND (reference sequence). The CDR3 is 17 amino acids. Trimming at V came to 5 bases and at J to 2 bases, leaving 9 bases not matched to a gene. The CDR3 DNA follows: TGTGCCAGTAGTTGGGGACAGGGGAGGAATGGCAATCAGCCCCAGCATTTT. Amino acid sequence: CASSWGQGRNGNQPQHF.

The chain uses TRBV7-9 and TRBJ1-6; weak D call: TRBD1 (5 bases). This CDR3 is 14 amino acids long. V lost 3 bases and J lost 8, with 11 bases in between. In germline, CDR1 is SEHNR, CDR2 FQNEAQ (reference sequence). The CDR3 protein is CASSLGELHSPLHF. CDR3 sequence (DNA): TGTGCCAGCAGCTTGGGGGAGCTACATTCACCCCTCCACTTT.